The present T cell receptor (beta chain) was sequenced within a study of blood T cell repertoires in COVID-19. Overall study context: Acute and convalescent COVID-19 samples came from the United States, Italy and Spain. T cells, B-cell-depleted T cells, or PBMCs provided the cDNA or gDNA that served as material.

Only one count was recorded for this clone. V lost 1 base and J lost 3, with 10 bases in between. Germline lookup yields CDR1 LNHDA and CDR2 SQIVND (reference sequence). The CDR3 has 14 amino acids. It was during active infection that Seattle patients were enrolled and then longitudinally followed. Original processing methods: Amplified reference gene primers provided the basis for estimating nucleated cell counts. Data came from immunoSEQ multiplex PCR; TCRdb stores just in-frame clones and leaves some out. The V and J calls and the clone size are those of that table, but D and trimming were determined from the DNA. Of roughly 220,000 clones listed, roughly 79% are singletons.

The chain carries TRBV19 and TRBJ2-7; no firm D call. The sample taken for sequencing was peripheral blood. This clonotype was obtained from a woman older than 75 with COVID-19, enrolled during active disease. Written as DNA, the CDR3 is TGTGCCAGTAGTATAGGGGCCTCGAACTACGAGCAGTACTTC. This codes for CASSIGASNYEQYF. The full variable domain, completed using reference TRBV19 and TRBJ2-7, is DGGITQSPKYLFRKEGQNVTLSCEQNLNHDAMYWYRQDPGQGLRLIYYSQIVNDFQKGDIAEGYSVSREKKESFPLTVTSAQKNPTAFYLCASSIGASNYEQYFGPGTRLTVT.